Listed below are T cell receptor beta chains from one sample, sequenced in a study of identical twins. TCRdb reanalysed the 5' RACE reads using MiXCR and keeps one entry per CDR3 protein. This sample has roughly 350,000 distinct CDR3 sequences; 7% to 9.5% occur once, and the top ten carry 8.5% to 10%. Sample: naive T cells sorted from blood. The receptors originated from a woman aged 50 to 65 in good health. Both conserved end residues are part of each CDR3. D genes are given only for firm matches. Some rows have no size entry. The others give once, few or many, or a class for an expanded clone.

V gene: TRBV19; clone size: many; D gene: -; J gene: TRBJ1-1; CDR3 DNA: TGTGCCAGTAGTCTACAGGGCCCCGGGAACACTGAAGCTTTCTTT; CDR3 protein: CASSLQGPGNTEAFF
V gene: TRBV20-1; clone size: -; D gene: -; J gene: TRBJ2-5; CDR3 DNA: TGCAGTGCTAGAGATTTGGACCCCATTGGGACCCAGTACTTC; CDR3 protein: CSARDLDPIGTQYF
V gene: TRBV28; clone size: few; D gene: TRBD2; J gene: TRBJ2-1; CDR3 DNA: TGTGCCAGCAGTTTGCTAGCGGGAGGGCTGTCCTACAATGAGCAGTTCTTC; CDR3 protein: CASSLLAGGLSYNEQFF
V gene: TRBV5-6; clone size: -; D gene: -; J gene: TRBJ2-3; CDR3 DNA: TGTGCCAGCAGCCCAGGATCGGGGTTTCCCTTAGATAGCACAGATACGCAGTATTTT; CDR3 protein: CASSPGSGFPLDSTDTQYF
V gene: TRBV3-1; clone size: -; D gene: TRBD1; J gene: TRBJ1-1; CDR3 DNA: TGTGCCAGCAGCCTAACAGGGGCCCGCACTGAAGCTTTCTTT; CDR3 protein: CASSLTGARTEAFF
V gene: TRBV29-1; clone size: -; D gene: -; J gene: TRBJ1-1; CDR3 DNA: TGCAGCGTGGGAACCGTCTCCACTGAAGCTTTCTTT; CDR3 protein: CSVGTVSTEAFF
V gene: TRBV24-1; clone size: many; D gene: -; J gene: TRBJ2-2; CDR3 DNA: TGTGCCACCAGTTTCAGCACCGGGGAGCTGTTTTTT; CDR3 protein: CATSFSTGELFF
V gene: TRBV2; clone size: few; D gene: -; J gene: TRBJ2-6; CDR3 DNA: TGTGCCAGCAGTGAAGTGACCTCTGGGGCCAACGTCCTGACTTTC; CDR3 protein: CASSEVTSGANVLTF
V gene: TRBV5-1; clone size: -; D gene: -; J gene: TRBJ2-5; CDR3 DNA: TGCGCCAGCAGCCCCAACCCTAGTAGCGGTGAGGGAGAGACCCAGTACTTC; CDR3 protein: CASSPNPSSGEGETQYF
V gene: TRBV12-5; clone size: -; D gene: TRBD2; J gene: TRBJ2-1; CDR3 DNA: TGTGCTAGTGGTTTCCGTGTCCCGGGACTAGCGGGAGGGCCGGATGAGCAGTTCTTC; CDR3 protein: CASGFRVPGLAGGPDEQFF
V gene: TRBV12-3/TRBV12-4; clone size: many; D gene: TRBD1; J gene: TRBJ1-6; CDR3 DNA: TGTGCCAGCAGCCCGACAGGGGGGAATTCACCCCTCCACTTT; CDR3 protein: CASSPTGGNSPLHF
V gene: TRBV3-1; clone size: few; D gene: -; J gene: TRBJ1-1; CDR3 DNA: TGTGCCAGCAGCCAAGATGTTTCCATGAACACTGAAGCTTTCTTT; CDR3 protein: CASSQDVSMNTEAFF
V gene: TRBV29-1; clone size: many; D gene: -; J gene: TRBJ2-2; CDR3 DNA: TGCAGCGCCCCACTAGCAGCCGGGGAGCTGTTTTTT; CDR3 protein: CSAPLAAGELFF
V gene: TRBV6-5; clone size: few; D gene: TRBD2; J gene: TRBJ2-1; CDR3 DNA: TGTGCCAGCAGGGGGGGGGGTGACCTATCCTACAATGAGCAGTTCTTC; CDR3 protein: CASRGGGDLSYNEQFF
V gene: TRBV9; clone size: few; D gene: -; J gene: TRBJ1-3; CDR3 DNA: TGTGCCAGCAGCGTCCTCCCAGCCTCCACCTCTGGAAACACCATATATTTT; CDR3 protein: CASSVLPASTSGNTIYF
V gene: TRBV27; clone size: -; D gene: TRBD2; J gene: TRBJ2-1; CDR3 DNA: TGTGCCAGCAGCCCCCTCCCTAGCGGTAATGAGAATGAGCAGTTCTTC; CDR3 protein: CASSPLPSGNENEQFF
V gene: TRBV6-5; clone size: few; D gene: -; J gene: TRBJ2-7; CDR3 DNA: TGTGCCAGCAGTTACCAGGGCAGTAACTCCTACGAGCAGTACTTC; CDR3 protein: CASSYQGSNSYEQYF
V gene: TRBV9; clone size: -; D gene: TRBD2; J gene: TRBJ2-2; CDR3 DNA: TGTGCCAGCAGCGTAGGAGTGATGAGACTAGCAAAAAACACCGGGGAGCTGTTTTTT; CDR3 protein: CASSVGVMRLAKNTGELFF
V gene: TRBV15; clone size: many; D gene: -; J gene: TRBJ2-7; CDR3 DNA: TGTGCCACCAGCAGAGTAAGGGGTTCCTACGAGCAGTACTTC; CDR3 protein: CATSRVRGSYEQYF
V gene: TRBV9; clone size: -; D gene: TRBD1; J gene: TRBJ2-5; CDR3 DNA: TGTGCCAGCAGCAACACCGGGACAGGGGTGGGAGAGACCCAGTACTTC; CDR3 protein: CASSNTGTGVGETQYF
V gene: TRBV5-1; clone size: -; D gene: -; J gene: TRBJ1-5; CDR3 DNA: TGCGCCAGCAGCCAGGCTCAGCCCCAGCATTTT; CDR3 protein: CASSQAQPQHF
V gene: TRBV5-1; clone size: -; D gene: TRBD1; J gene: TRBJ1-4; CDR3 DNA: TGCGCCAGCAGCAATCCGGTACAGGGGTTTTCCTGGACTAATGAAAAACTGTTTTTT; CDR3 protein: CASSNPVQGFSWTNEKLFF
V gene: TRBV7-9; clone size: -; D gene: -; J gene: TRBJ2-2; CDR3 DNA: TGTGCCAGCAGCCCAAAGGGCAGGGAATCCGGGGAGCTGTTTTTT; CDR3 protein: CASSPKGRESGELFF
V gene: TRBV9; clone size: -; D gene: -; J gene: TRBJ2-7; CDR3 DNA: TGTGCCAGCAGCGTAGTGGAGCGGTACGGCAAGCAGTACTTC; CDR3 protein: CASSVVERYGKQYF
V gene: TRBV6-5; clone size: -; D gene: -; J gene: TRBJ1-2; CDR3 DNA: TGTGCCAGCAGTTACTCGACCAGGAACTATGGCTACACCTTC; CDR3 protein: CASSYSTRNYGYTF
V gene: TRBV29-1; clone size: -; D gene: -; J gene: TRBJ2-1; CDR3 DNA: TGCAGCGTTGATGACTTTCCCTTTACGAATGAGCAGTTCTTC; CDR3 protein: CSVDDFPFTNEQFF
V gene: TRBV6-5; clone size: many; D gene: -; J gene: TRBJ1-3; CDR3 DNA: TGTGCCAGCAGACCCTCGGGGAACTCTGGAAACACCATATATTTT; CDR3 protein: CASRPSGNSGNTIYF
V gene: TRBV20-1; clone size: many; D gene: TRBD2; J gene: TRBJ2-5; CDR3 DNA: TGCAGTGCTAATAAATTAGCGGGAGACGACCAAGAGACCCAGTACTTC; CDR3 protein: CSANKLAGDDQETQYF
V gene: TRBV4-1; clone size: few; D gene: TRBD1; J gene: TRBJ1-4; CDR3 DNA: TGCGCCAGCAGCCGGGGAGGGGGACAGCTTAATGAAAAACTGTTTTTT; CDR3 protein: CASSRGGGQLNEKLFF
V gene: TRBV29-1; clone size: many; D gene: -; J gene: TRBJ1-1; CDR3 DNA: TGCAGCGGGAACCGGGGGACGAACACTGAAGCTTTCTTT; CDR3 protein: CSGNRGTNTEAFF
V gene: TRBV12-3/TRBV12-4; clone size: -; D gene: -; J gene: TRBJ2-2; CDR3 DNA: TGTGCCAGCAGTTTAGTGGTAGCTAACACCGGGGAGCTGTTTTTT; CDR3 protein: CASSLVVANTGELFF
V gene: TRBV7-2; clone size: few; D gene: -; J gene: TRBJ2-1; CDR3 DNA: TGTGCCAGCAACGAAAAGGGGCGGAGAAAGCAGTTCTTC; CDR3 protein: CASNEKGRRKQFF
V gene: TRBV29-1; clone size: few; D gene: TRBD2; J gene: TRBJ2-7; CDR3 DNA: TGCAGCGTTGCGAGGCGGGAGTACGGCGAGCAGTACTTC; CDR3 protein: CSVARREYGEQYF
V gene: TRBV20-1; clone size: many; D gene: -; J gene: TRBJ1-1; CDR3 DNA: TGCAGTGCCAGAGAATCTCCAGGATACACTGAAGCTTTCTTT; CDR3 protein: CSARESPGYTEAFF
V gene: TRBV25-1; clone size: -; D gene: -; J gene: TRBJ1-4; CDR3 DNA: TGTGCCAGCAGTGAACGGCGAAGCTCTGAAAAACTGTTTTTT; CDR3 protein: CASSERRSSEKLFF
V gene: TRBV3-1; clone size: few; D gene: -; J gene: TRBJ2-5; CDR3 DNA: TGTGCCAGCAGCCAAGAAAGAACTGGGCTAGGGACCCAGTACTTC; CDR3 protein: CASSQERTGLGTQYF
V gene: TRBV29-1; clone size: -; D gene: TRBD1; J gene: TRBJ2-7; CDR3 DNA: TGCAGCATACCGGGACAGGGGATCTACGAGCAGTACTTC; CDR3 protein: CSIPGQGIYEQYF
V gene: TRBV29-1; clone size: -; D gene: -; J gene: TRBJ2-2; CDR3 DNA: TGCAGCGTTGGGTGGGGAAACGGGGAGCTGTTTTTT; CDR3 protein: CSVGWGNGELFF
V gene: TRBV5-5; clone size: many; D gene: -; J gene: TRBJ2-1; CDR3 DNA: TGTGCCAGCAGCTGGCGCCTGCGAGGATCCTCCTACAATGAGCAGTTCTTC; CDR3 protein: CASSWRLRGSSYNEQFF
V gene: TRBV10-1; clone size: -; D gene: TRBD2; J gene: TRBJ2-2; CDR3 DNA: TGCGCCAGCACTGCGGGAGCTTCCGGCGGGGAGCTGTTTTTT; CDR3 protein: CASTAGASGGELFF
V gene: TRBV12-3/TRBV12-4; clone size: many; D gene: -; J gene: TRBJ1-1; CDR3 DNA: TGTGCCAGCAGTTTAGGCCAGCGAACTGAAGCTTTCTTT; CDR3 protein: CASSLGQRTEAFF
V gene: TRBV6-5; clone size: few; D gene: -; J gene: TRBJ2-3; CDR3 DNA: TGTGCCAGCAGGATGACAGGGACTACAGATACGCAGTATTTT; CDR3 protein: CASRMTGTTDTQYF
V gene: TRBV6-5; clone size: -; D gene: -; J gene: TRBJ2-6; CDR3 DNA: TGTGCCAGCACCCAGGGCACAGGCCCTACTGGGGCCAACGTCCTGACTTTC; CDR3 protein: CASTQGTGPTGANVLTF
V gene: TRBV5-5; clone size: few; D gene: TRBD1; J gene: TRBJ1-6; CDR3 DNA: TGTGCCAGCGGACAGGCTAATTCACCCCTCCACTTT; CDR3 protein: CASGQANSPLHF